This T cell receptor (beta chain) was identified during a study of PD-L1 blockade in urothelial cancer. The time point was: peripheral blood 6 weeks after treatment start. For each patient, 1 to 8 samples were obtained, pretreatment and on-treatment. Generated by immunoSEQ multiplex PCR, the TCRdb table keeps only in-frame clones and is missing some. The table includes around 100,000 clones, approximately 89% detected once. This CDR3 contains 14 residues. Trimming left V 4 bases short and J 1 base short, with 10 bases between. Germline V gene data show CDR1 as MNHEY and CDR2 as SVGAGI. The sequenced sample was PBMCs, obtained around atezolizumab (anti-PD-L1) treatment. This chain uses TRBV6-5 with TRBJ1-1; D is perhaps TRBD1 (6 bases). The receptor was isolated from a man between 60 and 75 years old with urothelial cancer. For the CDR3, the DNA is TGTGCCAGCAGTTTCCGACAGGCGAACACTGAAGCTTTCTTT. As protein: CASSFRQANTEAFF.